This T cell receptor (beta chain) stems from a study of CD8 T cells in Susac syndrome. It was with random hexamers that 0.5 to 1 ug RNA was reverse transcribed. From the immunoSEQ multiplex PCR reads, TCRdb called clonotypes with MiXCR, one entry per CDR3 protein. The sample contains about 170,000 distinct CDR3 sequences, around 96% of which appear only once. V was trimmed by 4 bases and J by 7 bases, leaving 13 bases between them. Germline assignment: CDR1 SQVTM and CDR2 ANQGSEA. The CDR3 is made up of 13 amino acids. What was sequenced was CD4+ T cells from PBMCs. The TCR sequence derives from a human donor with Susac syndrome. The chain has TRBV29-1 and TRBJ2-2; either TRBD1 or TRBD2 may supply D (5 bases each). The DNA of the CDR3 is TGCAGCGTTGCAGTGAGGGGTAACGGGGAGCTGTTTTTT. Its protein is CSVAVRGNGELFF.